This TCR beta chain was recorded in a study of CD8+CD57+ T cells in acquired aplastic anemia (dated by TCRdb to 2016 to 2019). Context from the whole study: DNA extracted from sorted CD4+ and CD8+ cells had a mean of roughly 3 ug, with a range of roughly 0.17 to 30 ug. For healthy donor samples, the average read count was roughly 9.9 million for CD4+ cells and roughly 12 million for CD8+ cells.

In the study, sorted CD4+ and CD8+ blood T cells from patients with severe aplastic anemia and from healthy subjects underwent deep sequencing of TCR repertoires. Ficoll-Paque density gradient centrifugation was used to isolate peripheral blood mononuclear cells. Before DNA extraction, CD4+ and CD8+ T cells were sorted by FACS or by magnetic beads. Summary of the overall study and its limitations: Between patients and healthy controls, no significant difference in CD8+ Simpson's diversity was found (P=0.060). Around 28 CD8+ CDR3 sequences were found to be shared between patients and controls, but these sequences appeared to be highly expressed in patients and within the immunodominant clones of the patients.

The germline V gene (reference sequence) provides CDR1 DFQATT and CDR2 SNEGSKA. From cysteine to phenylalanine, the CDR3 is 10 amino acids long. Solely the CDR3 DNA is kept, with 30 bases framed from the first base. The germline ends are 2 bases apart after V is trimmed by 7 bases and J by 0 bases. Comment on this clonotype: Its antigen remains undetermined. The sample holds no much larger clone one base away, and base qualities are not on file.

Genomic DNA was used as template for profiling of TCR beta VDJ combinations and CDR3 sequences. An Illumina HiSeq 2000 was used for TCR repertoire sequencing. The authors' analysis ran thus. Repertoire assessment relied on Simpson's diversity index, CDR3 size and DJ length profiles, and TRBV/TRBJ rearrangement plots. The most abundant DNA sequence in the deep sequencing data was taken as the immunodominant clone. CDR3 amino acid sequences were checked for sharing across subjects and were also compared against the VDJdb database and published repertoires. TCRdb cleaned the public reads at Q25 with fastp, built clones with MiXCR and kept in-frame beta chains. CDR3 protein duplicates are merged, each entry listing the most common genes and DNA. The V and J calls, along with clone size, are taken from TCRdb and not from the paper's own processing. For this sample there are a few hundred thousand distinct CDR3 sequences; approximately 57% appear just once. The ten largest clonotypes hold 25% to 30% of the sample.

Sequenced: sorted CD4+, CD8+, or CD8+CD57+ T cells (not recorded which) from PBMCs. Here the chain combines TRBV20-1 and TRBJ2-3; a confident D gene designation cannot be given. The sequence was obtained from a human donor in good health. The DNA sequence is as follows: TGCAGTGGCAGCACAGATACGCAGTATTTT. It translates to CSGSTDTQYF.